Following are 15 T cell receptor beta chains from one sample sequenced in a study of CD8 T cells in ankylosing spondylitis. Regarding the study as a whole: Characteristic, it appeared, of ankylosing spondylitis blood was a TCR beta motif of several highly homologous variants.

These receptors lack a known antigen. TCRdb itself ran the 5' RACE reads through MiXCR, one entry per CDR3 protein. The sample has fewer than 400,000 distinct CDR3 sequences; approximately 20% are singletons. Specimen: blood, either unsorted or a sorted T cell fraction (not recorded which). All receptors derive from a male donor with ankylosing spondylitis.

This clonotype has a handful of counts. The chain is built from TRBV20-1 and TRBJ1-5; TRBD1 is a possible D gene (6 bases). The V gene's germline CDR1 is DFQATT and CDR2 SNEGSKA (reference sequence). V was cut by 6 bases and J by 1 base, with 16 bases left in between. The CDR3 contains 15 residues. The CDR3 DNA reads TGCAGTGCCATAGACCCGGACAGAAGCAATCAGCCCCAGCATTTT. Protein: CSAIDPDRSNQPQHF.

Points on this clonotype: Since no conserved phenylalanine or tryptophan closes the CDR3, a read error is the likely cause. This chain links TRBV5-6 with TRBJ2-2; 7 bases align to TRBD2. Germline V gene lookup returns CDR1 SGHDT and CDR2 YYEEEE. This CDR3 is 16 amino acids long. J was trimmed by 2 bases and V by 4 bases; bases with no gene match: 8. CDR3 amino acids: CASSLGLADNTGELFL. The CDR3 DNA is TGTGCCAGCAGCCTCGGTCTAGCGGATAACACCGGGGAGCTGTTTCTT.

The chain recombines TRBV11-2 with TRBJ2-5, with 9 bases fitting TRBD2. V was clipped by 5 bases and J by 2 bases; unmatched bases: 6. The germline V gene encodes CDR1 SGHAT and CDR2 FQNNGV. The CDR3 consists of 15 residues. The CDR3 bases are TGTGCCAGCAGCGTCAGACTAGCGGAACAAGAGACCCAGTACTTC. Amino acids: CASSVRLAEQETQYF.

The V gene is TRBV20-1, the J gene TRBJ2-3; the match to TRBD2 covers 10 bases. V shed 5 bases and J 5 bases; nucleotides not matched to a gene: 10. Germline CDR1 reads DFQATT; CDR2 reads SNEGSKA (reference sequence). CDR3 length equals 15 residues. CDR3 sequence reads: CSASPLAGLGDTQYF. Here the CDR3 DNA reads TGCAGTGCTTCCCCACTAGCGGGACTGGGAGATACGCAGTATTTT.

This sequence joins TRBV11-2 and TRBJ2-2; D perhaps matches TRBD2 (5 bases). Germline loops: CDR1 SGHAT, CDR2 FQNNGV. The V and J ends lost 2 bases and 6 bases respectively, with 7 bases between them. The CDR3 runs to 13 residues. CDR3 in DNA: TGTGCCAGCAGCTTAACGCGGGCCGGGGAGCTGTTTTTT. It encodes CASSLTRAGELFF.

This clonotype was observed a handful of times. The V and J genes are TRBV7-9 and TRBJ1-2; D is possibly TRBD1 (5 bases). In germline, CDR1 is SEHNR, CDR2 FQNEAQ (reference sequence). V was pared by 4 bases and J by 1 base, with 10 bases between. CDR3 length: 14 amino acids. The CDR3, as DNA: TGTGCCAGCAGCTCCGACAGATTTAACTATGGCTACACCTTC. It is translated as CASSSDRFNYGYTF.

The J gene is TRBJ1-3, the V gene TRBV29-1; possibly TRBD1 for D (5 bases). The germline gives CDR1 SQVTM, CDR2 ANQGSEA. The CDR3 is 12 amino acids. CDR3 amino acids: CGTGVSGNTIYF. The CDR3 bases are TGCGGTACGGGGGTCTCTGGAAACACCATATATTTT.

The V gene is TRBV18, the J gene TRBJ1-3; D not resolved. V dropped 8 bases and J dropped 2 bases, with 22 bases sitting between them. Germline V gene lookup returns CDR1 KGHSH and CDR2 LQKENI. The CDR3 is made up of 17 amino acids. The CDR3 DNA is TGTGCCAGCACCCGCGAGCCCGAGGTTATTCCTGGAAACACCATATATTTT. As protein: CASTREPEVIPGNTIYF. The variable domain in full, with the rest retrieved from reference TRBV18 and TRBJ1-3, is NAGVMQNPRHLVRRRGQEARLRCSPMKGHSHVYWYRQLPEEGLKFMVYLQKENIIDESGMPKERFSAEFPKEGPSILRIQQVVRGDSAAYFCASTREPEVIPGNTIYFGEGSWLTVV.

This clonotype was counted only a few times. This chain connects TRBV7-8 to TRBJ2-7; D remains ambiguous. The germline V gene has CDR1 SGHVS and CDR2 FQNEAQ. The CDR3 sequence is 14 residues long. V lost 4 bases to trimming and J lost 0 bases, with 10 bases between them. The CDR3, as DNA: TGTGCCAGCAGCTCTACGACGGGCTCCTACGAGCAGTACTTC. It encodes CASSSTTGSYEQYF.

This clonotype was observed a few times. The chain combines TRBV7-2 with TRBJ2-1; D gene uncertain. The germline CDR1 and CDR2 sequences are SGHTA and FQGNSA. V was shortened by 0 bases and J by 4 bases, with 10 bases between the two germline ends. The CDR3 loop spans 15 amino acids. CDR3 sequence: CASSLAALGYNEQFF. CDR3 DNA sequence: TGTGCCAGCAGCTTAGCAGCGTTAGGGTACAATGAGCAGTTCTTC.

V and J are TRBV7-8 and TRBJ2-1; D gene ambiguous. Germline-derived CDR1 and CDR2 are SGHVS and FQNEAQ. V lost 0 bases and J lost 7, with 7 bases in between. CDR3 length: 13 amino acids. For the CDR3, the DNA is TGTGCCAGCAGCTTAGCGCGCCAGAATGAGCAGTTCTTC. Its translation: CASSLARQNEQFF.

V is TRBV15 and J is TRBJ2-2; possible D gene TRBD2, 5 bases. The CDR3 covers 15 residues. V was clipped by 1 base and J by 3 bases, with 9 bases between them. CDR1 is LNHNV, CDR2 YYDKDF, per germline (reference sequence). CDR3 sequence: CATSRATGYTGELFF. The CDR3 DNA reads TGTGCCACCAGCAGAGCTACGGGGTACACCGGGGAGCTGTTTTTT.

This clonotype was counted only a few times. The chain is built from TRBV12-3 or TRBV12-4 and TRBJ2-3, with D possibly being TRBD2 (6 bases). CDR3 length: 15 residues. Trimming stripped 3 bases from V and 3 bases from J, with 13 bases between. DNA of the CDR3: TGTGCCAGCAGTTTCCTCAGACTAGGAACAGATACGCAGTATTTT. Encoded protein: CASSFLRLGTDTQYF.

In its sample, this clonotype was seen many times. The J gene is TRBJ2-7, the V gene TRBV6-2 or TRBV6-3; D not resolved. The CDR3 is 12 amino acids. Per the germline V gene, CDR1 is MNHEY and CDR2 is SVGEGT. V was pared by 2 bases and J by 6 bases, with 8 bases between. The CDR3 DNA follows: TGTGCCAGCAGTTACAGGGATGGCGAGCAGTACTTC. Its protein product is CASSYRDGEQYF.

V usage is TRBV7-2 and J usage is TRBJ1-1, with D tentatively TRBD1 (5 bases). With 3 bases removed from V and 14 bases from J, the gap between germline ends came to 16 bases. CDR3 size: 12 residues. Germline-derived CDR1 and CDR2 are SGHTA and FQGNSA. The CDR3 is CASSFSWTPIFF. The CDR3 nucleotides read TGTGCCAGCAGCTTCTCATGGACACCCATATTCTTT.